This T cell receptor (beta chain) was found in a study of T cells after yellow fever vaccination. Study-wide results and limits: Clonotype sharing between CD4 and CD8 compartments was small. One caveat is that FACS-sorted repertoires could contain abundant clonotypes contaminating from the bulk population. Post-booster repertoires contained most primary-vaccination clones again (about 96% CD4, 88% CD8).

TCR cDNA, made by 5'RACE template switching, carried an added universal primer site and UMIs. TCRdb re-called the 5' RACE reads with MiXCR, one entry per CDR3 protein. The table records 500,000 to 650,000 distinct CDR3 sequences, 10% to 15% of them present only once. V lost 0 bases and J lost 5, with 10 bases in between. CDR1 and CDR2 (germline): LGHNA, YSLEER. The CDR3 has 14 residues. The table lists this clonotype with a few counts. As yet, its antigen is unknown. The chain joins TRBV4-3 to TRBJ2-5; tentative D call: TRBD1 (5 bases). This material consisted of PBMCs, taken on the day of the yellow fever booster vaccination. This receptor was identified in a man aged 25 to 45 who received the YFV17D yellow fever vaccine. The chain's CDR3 is CASSQEKGRETQYF. The CDR3 DNA sequence: TGCGCCAGCAGCCAAGAAAAGGGGCGGGAGACCCAGTACTTC.